Here is one T cell receptor beta chain with its context. Its antigen is unknown. From each donor, a roughly 2.3 ml peripheral blood sample was collected into PAXgene tubes and stored at -80 degrees C. Total RNA was isolated from whole blood with the PAXgene blood miRNA kit on an automated QIAcube, without T cell sorting. Peripheral blood from monozygotic twin pairs, either concordant or discordant for inflammatory bowel disease, underwent deep TCRalpha and TCRbeta repertoire profiling that used unique molecular barcoding. Smoking habits were recorded for all twin pairs, with individuals classified as current, former or never smokers. The library was made by 5' RACE. The input for every TCR library was 3500 ng of total RNA. For each sample, cDNA synthesis with SMARTScribe reverse transcriptase was split into eight separate reactions. Unique molecular identifiers containing a 6-nucleotide sample barcode were introduced through template switching during cDNA synthesis. TCRalpha and TCRbeta cDNA was amplified by two nested PCRs of 16 and 9 cycles, with bead purification after each PCR. Before amplification, the cDNA was treated with uracil DNA-glycosylase and purified using the QIAquick PCR purification kit. In the second PCR, Illumina TruSeq-compatible adapters and sample-specific barcodes were added. Library quality and concentration were checked on TapeStation and Qubit, and libraries were pooled at roughly 5 ng each. The pooled libraries were sequenced with 2 x 100 bp reads and custom sequencing primers on an Illumina HiSeq2500 single-index Rapid Run. The published analysis was carried out like this. MiGEC version 1.2.6 was used for UMI-based consensus assembly to correct PCR and sequencing errors. MiXCR version 2.1.1 was used for V(D)J alignment, clonotype assembly and CDR3 extraction. To normalise gene usage, clonotype sharing and MAIT/NKT TCR abundance, the analysis used the top 1000, 10 000 and 20 000 clonotypes per sample. After downsampling to 27 000 UMIs, diversity was calculated as the inverse Simpson index using the vegan R package. Statistical testing used paired Mann-Whitney U tests on the discordant twin pairs and applied Benjamini-Hochberg correction for multiple testing. Each CDR3 protein sequence appears as one entry after TCRdb reprocessed the reads, and no DNA is included. These V and J calls derive from TCRdb rather than the authors' analysis. The sample's table lists a count of around 410,000 distinct CDR3 sequences. The ten largest clones take up under 3% of the sample.

The entry originates in a study of monozygotic twins with inflammatory bowel disease (dated by TCRdb to about 2019). Study-wide context: The full study comprised 28 monozygotic twin pairs: nine German pairs (four IBD-concordant, five IBD-discordant) and 19 IBD-discordant Danish pairs. Within discordant pairs, disease-associated traits were sought mainly by comparing IBD patients with their genetically identical healthy co-twins. Each individual had, on average, about 151 000 unique TCRalpha sequences and 181 000 unique TCRbeta sequences available for analysis.

The germline V gene gives CDR1 as MNHNS and CDR2 as SASEGT. The CDR3 runs 15 amino acids, cysteine and phenylalanine included. The nucleotide record is missing. Findings and caveats that apply to the study as a whole: Distinction between different T cell subtypes could not be achieved in the analysis. IBD patients shared fewer clonotypes with other individuals than healthy twins did, most markedly in patients showing signs of disease activity. Differing immunosuppressive treatments among patients may have added background noise and inter-individual variability to the repertoires. No single strong signal or clonotype linked to IBD turned up in the results, so the idea that one exists was not supported. Concordant and discordant twins showed no difference in repertoire similarity, possibly because of limited statistical power. TCRbeta repertoire diversity, by inverse Simpson index, was decreased in IBD patients compared with their healthy co-twins.

This receptor chain uses TRBV6-1 and TRBJ2-2; the TCRdb D gene call, TRBD1, has no DNA to confirm it. The sequence came from a human donor with ulcerative colitis or Crohn's disease, or a healthy co-twin of an affected twin (not recorded which). Sequenced sample: blood. The encoded CDR3 is CASSSGQTITGELFF.